The 8 T cell receptor beta chains given below trace back to one sample, sequenced in a study of blood T cell repertoires in COVID-19. Sequenced by immunoSEQ multiplex PCR; TCRdb stores in-frame clones only, minus some. The table lists about 270,000 clones, about 87% of them singletons. The sequencing sample was made of peripheral blood. These receptor sequences come from a human donor in a cohort sampled during active COVID-19.

The V call is TRBV18, the J call TRBJ2-1, with 14 bases identical to TRBD2. The J segment lost 2 bases and the V segment lost 6 bases, leaving 12 bases of the junction unmatched. Germline V gene lookup returns CDR1 KGHSH and CDR2 LQKENI. The CDR3 length is 19 residues. The CDR3 is CASSLQKTSGGAAYNEQFF. The CDR3 nucleotides read TGTGCCAGCTCGCTCCAAAAGACTAGCGGGGGGGCGGCCTACAATGAGCAGTTCTTC. Using reference TRBV18 and TRBJ2-1 for the parts outside the CDR3, the full variable domain is NAGVMQNPRHLVRRRGQEARLRCSPMKGHSHVYWYRQLPEEGLKFMVYLQKENIIDESGMPKERFSAEFPKEGPSILRIQQVVRGDSAAYFCASSLQKTSGGAAYNEQFFGPGTRLTVL.

The rearrangement links TRBV6-2 or TRBV6-3 to TRBJ1-4, with 9 nucleotides matching TRBD1. The V gene end was trimmed by 5 bases and the J gene end by 5 bases; junction bases not matched to a gene: 3. CDR1 and CDR2 (germline): MNHEY, SVGEGT. The CDR3 spans 14 residues. For the CDR3, the DNA is TGTGCCAGCAGTAAAGGACAGGGGAATGAAAAACTGTTTTTT. This translates into CASSKGQGNEKLFF.

The chain is built from TRBV5-1 and TRBJ1-2, with D perhaps matching TRBD1 (6 bases). Per germline, CDR1 SGHRS and CDR2 YFSETQ. The CDR3 loop spans 14 amino acids. V dropped 4 bases and J dropped 3 bases, with 13 bases sitting between them. The CDR3 reads CASSPTDSDYGYTF. CDR3 nucleotides: TGCGCCAGCAGCCCGACGGACAGCGACTATGGCTACACCTTC.

This clone was detected only a few times. V gene TRBV5-1 combines with J gene TRBJ2-7; 10 positions agree with TRBD1. J lost 3 bases, V lost 2 bases, and 8 bases had no gene match. CDR3 length: 16 amino acids. Per germline, CDR1 SGHRS and CDR2 YFSETQ. CDR3 bases: TGCGCCAGCAGCTTAGTACCGGGACAGGGGCTCTACGAGCAGTACTTC. Translating it yields CASSLVPGQGLYEQYF.

The rearrangement uses TRBV19 and TRBJ2-3, with 12 nucleotides matching TRBD2. Germline V CDR1 and CDR2: LNHDA, SQIVND (reference sequence). The V and J ends lost 5 bases and 2 bases, in that order; junction bases with no gene match: 2. This CDR3 has 15 residues. The CDR3 DNA is TGTGCCAGTAGTCGGACTAGCGGGGACACAGATACGCAGTATTTT. It codes for CASSRTSGDTDTQYF.

The genes are TRBV7-9 and TRBJ1-4, with TRBD1 matching over 7 bases. V lost 0 bases to trimming and J lost 5 bases; unmatched junction nucleotides: 9. The CDR3 extends over 17 amino acids. Germline lookup yields CDR1 SEHNR and CDR2 FQNEAQ (reference sequence). The CDR3 bases are TGTGCCAGCAGCTTAGCGCTAAGTAGGGACAGCAATGAAAAACTGTTTTTT. This gives the protein CASSLALSRDSNEKLFF. Full variable domain (remainder filled in from reference TRBV7-9 and TRBJ1-4): DTGVSQNPRHKITKRGQNVTFRCDPISEHNRLYWYRQTLGQGPEFLTYFQNEAQLEKSRLLSDRFSAERPKGSFSTLEIQRTEQGDSAMYLCASSLALSRDSNEKLFFGSGTQLSVL.

The V call is TRBV11-3, the J call TRBJ2-1; D possibly corresponds to TRBD2 (5 bases). V shed 0 bases and J shed 9 bases, with 15 bases lying between them. The CDR3 consists of 15 residues. CDR1 SGHNT and CDR2 YENEEA come from the germline V gene. The CDR3 loop reads CASSLESEGGSEQFF. DNA of the CDR3: TGTGCCAGCAGCTTAGAAAGCGAGGGCGGTAGTGAGCAGTTCTTC.

This chain joins TRBV7-6 and TRBJ2-2; 8 nucleotides align to TRBD2. Germline V gives CDR1 SGHVS, CDR2 FNYEAQ. V shed 2 bases, J shed 4 bases, and the junction held 9 bases outside the gene matches. The CDR3 length is 17 residues. CDR3 region: CASSLNPAGAGTGELFF. The CDR3 DNA sequence: TGTGCCAGCAGCTTAAATCCAGCGGGAGCGGGCACCGGGGAGCTGTTTTTT.